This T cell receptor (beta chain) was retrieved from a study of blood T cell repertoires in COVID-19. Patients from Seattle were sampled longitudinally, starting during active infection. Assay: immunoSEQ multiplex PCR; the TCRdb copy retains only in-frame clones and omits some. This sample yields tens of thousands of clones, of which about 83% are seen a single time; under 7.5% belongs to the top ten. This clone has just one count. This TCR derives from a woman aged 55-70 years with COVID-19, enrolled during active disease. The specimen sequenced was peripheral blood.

CDR3 bases: TGTGCCAGTAGTCCCGGGACTGTCGATAGCAATCAGCCCCAGCATTTT. The encoded protein is CASSPGTVDSNQPQHF. This chain uses TRBV19 with TRBJ1-5; D perhaps matches TRBD1 (5 bases). Germline loops: CDR1 LNHDA, CDR2 SQIVND (reference sequence). V was cut by 5 bases and J by 0 bases, with 14 bases left in between. The length of the CDR3 is 16 residues.